These 29 T cell receptor beta chains were sequenced from one sample in a study of human T cells and chemical hapten exposure. The time point denotes: patch test 2, 6 weeks after DPC sensitization. Treatment reported: therapeutic diphenylcyclopropenone sensitization with weekly scalp DPC. TCRdb used MiXCR to reprocess the RACE reads, holding one entry per CDR3 protein. The sample has some 88,000 distinct CDR3 sequences, 11% seen once. Source: whole blood, taken in connection with sensitization to the hapten diphenylcyclopropenone (DPC). Receptor source: a man aged 40-49 years with alopecia areata. Some clones in this sample may be carry-over from other donors' samples.

The chain combines TRBV29-1 with TRBJ1-2, with a tentative D call TRBD1 (5 bases). Germline V gene lookup returns CDR1 SQVTM and CDR2 ANQGSEA. The CDR3 consists of 14 residues. V gave up 4 bases and J gave up 1 base, with 13 bases separating them. CDR3 in amino acids: CSVVALGDNYGYTF. CDR3 sequence (DNA): TGCAGCGTTGTCGCTTTGGGGGATAACTATGGCTACACCTTC.

In this sample, this clonotype turned up a few times. The rearrangement uses TRBV19 and TRBJ1-5; no clear D. V dropped 2 bases and J dropped 0 bases, with 8 bases sitting between them. The CDR3 consists of 15 residues. Germline V gene lookup returns CDR1 LNHDA and CDR2 SQIVND (reference sequence). The CDR3 DNA reads TGTGCCAGTAGTATAAGTCGTGTTAGCAATCAGCCCCAGCATTTT. This gives the protein CASSISRVSNQPQHF.

At least ten counts were recorded for this clonotype. The chain combines TRBV21-1 with TRBJ1-1; TRBD1 reflects the table's D call only, with no check against the DNA. TRBV21-1 is termed a pseudogene. The CDR3 loop spans 15 amino acids. CDR3 in DNA: TGTGCCAGCAGCAAAGTAGAACAGGGAGAGACTGAAGCTTTCTTT. This sequence encodes CASSKVEQGETEAFF.

This chain links TRBV29-1 with TRBJ2-3; possibly TRBD2 for D (6 bases). This CDR3 spans 17 amino acids. The V end was cut by 4 bases, the J end by 0 bases, with 20 bases between. CDR1 and CDR2 from the germline V gene are SQVTM and ANQGSEA. Here the CDR3 DNA reads TGCAGCGTTGGGGCAACGGGAGTAACCGCTAGCACAGATACGCAGTATTTT. Translation gives CSVGATGVTASTDTQYF.

V gene TRBV5-4 combines with J gene TRBJ2-3; maybe TRBD1 (6 bases). The V end was cut by 1 base, the J end by 3 bases, with 12 bases between. Germline lookup yields CDR1 SGHNT and CDR2 YYREEE (reference sequence). CDR3 length: 15 amino acids. As DNA, the CDR3 is TGTGCCAGCAGCTTGTCTTTAAGGGGGACAGATACGCAGTATTTT. Protein sequence: CASSLSLRGTDTQYF.

This clonotype has a count of ten or more. V and J are TRBV7-2 and TRBJ2-3, with 9 bases aligning to TRBD1. The CDR3 totals 14 residues. The J segment lost 8 bases and the V segment lost 7 bases, leaving 10 bases of the junction unmatched. Looked up from germline, CDR1 is SGHTA and CDR2 is FQGNSA. CDR3 DNA: TGTGCCAGCAACACAGGGGGCACGGGCGTTACGCAGTATTTT. Translating it yields CASNTGGTGVTQYF. Drawing the rest from reference TRBV7-2 and TRBJ2-3, the complete variable domain is GAGVSQSPSNKVTEKGKDVELRCDPISGHTALYWYRQSLGQGLEFLIYFQGNSAPDKSGLPSDRFSAERTGGSVSTLTIQRTQQEDSAVYLCASNTGGTGVTQYFGPGTRLTVL.

This clonotype was counted a few times. The rearrangement links TRBV28 to TRBJ1-5, with TRBD1 identical over 9 bases. The CDR3 consists of 14 residues. The junction had 6 bases not matched to a gene; V was cut back by 7 bases and J by 5 bases. CDR1 MDHEN and CDR2 SYDVKM come from the germline V gene. The CDR3 coding sequence is TGTGCCAGCACACCGGACAGGGGTGATCAGCCCCAGCATTTT. Translating gives CASTPDRGDQPQHF. Based on the CDR3 plus reference TRBV28 and TRBJ1-5, the full variable domain is DVKVTQSSRYLVKRTGEKVFLECVQDMDHENMFWYRQDPGLGLRLIYFSYDVKMKEKGDIPEGYSVSREKKERFSLILESASTNQTSMYLCASTPDRGDQPQHFGDGTRLSIL.

The chain has TRBV5-1 and TRBJ2-1; TRBD2 matches 10 bases. V gave up 0 bases and J gave up 9 bases; unmatched junction bases: 9. This CDR3 is 16 amino acids long. Germline V CDR1 and CDR2: SGHRS, YFSETQ. The CDR3 DNA reads TGCGCCAGCAGCTTGGGGGCGCTAGCGGGAGATACTGAGCAGTTCTTC. Translating it yields CASSLGALAGDTEQFF.

This chain links TRBV5-1 with TRBJ1-1; no firm D call. The V gene's germline CDR1 is SGHRS and CDR2 YFSETQ. The CDR3 has 14 amino acids. V was shortened by 0 bases and J by 7 bases, with 13 bases between the two germline ends. The CDR3: CASSLAAAGFEAFF. The DNA for the CDR3 is TGCGCCAGCAGCTTGGCGGCGGCTGGGTTTGAAGCTTTCTTT.

The sample holds a few counts of this clonotype. The junction differs from germline at one of its ends, possibly a read error. The chain carries TRBV6-5 and TRBJ1-2; D ambiguous. CDR1 is MNHEY, CDR2 SVGAGI, per germline. This CDR3 spans 15 amino acids. CDR3 in amino acids: CASSPILGSKYGYTF. The CDR3, as DNA: TGTGCCAGCAGTCCAATTTTGGGATCTAAGTATGGCTACACCTTC.

J is TRBJ2-3 and V is TRBV6-2 or TRBV6-3; 8 nucleotides match TRBD1. The CDR3 extends over 15 amino acids. Germline CDR1 and CDR2: MNHEY and SVGEGT. V was pared by 7 bases and J by 2 bases, with 8 bases of the junction left unmatched. The CDR3 coding sequence is TGTGCCAGCACCCAGACAGGGGACCACACAGATACGCAGTATTTT. Its protein product is CASTQTGDHTDTQYF.

This clonotype was found many times. J is TRBJ1-2 and V is TRBV29-1, with 8 bases matching TRBD1. CDR1 is SQVTM, CDR2 ANQGSEA, per germline. CDR3 length: 12 residues. Germline trimming cut 7 bases from V and 5 bases from J; bases unmatched to any gene: 6. CDR3 sequence reads: CSAQGANYGYTF. The CDR3 bases are TGCAGCGCGCAGGGGGCGAATTATGGCTACACCTTC.

This clonotype was picked up a small number of times. The rearrangement uses TRBV28 and TRBJ2-7; possible D gene TRBD2, 5 bases. V lost 5 bases and J lost 0, with 14 bases in between. Germline V gene data show CDR1 as MDHEN and CDR2 as SYDVKM. The CDR3 spans 15 residues. The CDR3 DNA sequence: TGTGCCAGCAGTCCTCCGGGGATTAGCTCCTACGAGCAGTACTTC. Protein sequence: CASSPPGISSYEQYF.

This rearrangement joins TRBV11-3 to TRBJ2-1; D is perhaps TRBD2 (5 bases). There are 13 residues in the CDR3. Germline V gene lookup returns CDR1 SGHNT and CDR2 YENEEA. Deletions cut 5 bases from V and 10 bases from J, with 15 bases between. The CDR3 DNA sequence: TGTGCCAGCAGCCGGGTGAGGGAAGGAGAGCAGTTCTTC. Its translation is CASSRVREGEQFF.

This chain links TRBV7-8 with TRBJ2-1, with a weak D call TRBD2 (5 bases). This CDR3 has 14 residues. In germline, CDR1 is SGHVS, CDR2 FQNEAQ. V dropped 0 bases and J dropped 9 bases, with 12 bases sitting between them. For the CDR3, the DNA is TGTGCCAGCAGCTTAGCGGGTAGCGTAGGTGAGCAGTTCTTC. Its protein is CASSLAGSVGEQFF.

The chain joins TRBV14 to TRBJ1-2, with D possibly matching TRBD1 (5 bases). Germline V lookup: CDR1 SGHDN, CDR2 FVKESK. Trimming cost V 2 bases and J 6 bases, with 10 bases left between them. The CDR3 runs to 13 residues. The CDR3 sequence: CASSQQAGNGYTF. The CDR3 DNA sequence: TGTGCCAGCAGCCAACAGGCAGGGAATGGCTACACCTTC.

This clonotype was seen more than once but under ten times. The rearrangement uses TRBV3-1 and TRBJ2-2; 8 bases are shared with TRBD2. Germline V gene data show CDR1 as LGHDT and CDR2 as YNNKEL (reference sequence). The CDR3 is 16 amino acids. The junction had 5 bases not matched to a gene; V was cut back by 0 bases and J by 5 bases. The CDR3 reads CASSQEALADTGELFF. The CDR3 bases are TGTGCCAGCAGCCAAGAAGCACTAGCGGATACCGGGGAGCTGTTTTTT.

This clonotype appeared many times. The V call is TRBV24-1, the J call TRBJ2-7; D may be TRBD2 (7 bases). Germline CDR1 reads KGHDR; CDR2 reads SFDVKD. This CDR3 is built from 14 residues. V lost 4 bases to trimming and J lost 2 bases, with 11 bases between them. The CDR3 DNA sequence: TGTGCCACCAGTGAGGGGGGGCCGACCTACGAGCAGTACTTC. Amino acids: CATSEGGPTYEQYF.

V gene TRBV18 combines with J gene TRBJ2-1; 9 bases match TRBD1. This CDR3 region has 16 residues. The germline V gene encodes CDR1 KGHSH and CDR2 LQKENI. With V trimmed by 5 bases and J by 4 bases, 9 bases remained unmatched. Here the CDR3 DNA reads TGTGCCAGCTCATTTACCGGGACAGGGACTTACAATGAGCAGTTCTTC. It encodes CASSFTGTGTYNEQFF.

The chain recombines TRBV6-5 with TRBJ2-6; 9 bases match TRBD1. The CDR3 is 18 amino acids. CDR1 is MNHEY and CDR2 is SVGAGI in the germline V gene. The ends lost 1 base at V and 2 bases at J; junction bases unmatched: 6. The CDR3 coding sequence is TGTGCCAGCAGTTACTTGGGACAGGGTTATACTGGGGCCAACGTCCTGACTTTC. This gives the protein CASSYLGQGYTGANVLTF.

The V and J genes are TRBV4-3 and TRBJ2-7, with 9 positions matching TRBD1. The CDR3 extends over 15 amino acids. The ends lost 1 base at V and 1 base at J; junction bases unmatched: 2. CDR1 is LGHNA and CDR2 is YSLEER in the germline V gene. The CDR3 loop reads CASSQAGTGSYEQYF. The CDR3 DNA reads as TGCGCCAGCAGCCAAGCGGGGACAGGGTCCTACGAGCAGTACTTC.

This clonotype was seen a handful of times. V is TRBV12-3 or TRBV12-4 and J is TRBJ2-4; a possible D gene is TRBD1 (5 bases). The CDR3 consists of 11 residues. The V end was cut by 5 bases, the J end by 8 bases, with 7 bases between. This CDR3 is CASSPRDIQYF. For the CDR3, the DNA is TGTGCCAGCAGTCCCAGGGACATTCAGTACTTC.

This clonotype was recorded many times. J is TRBJ2-7 and V is TRBV30; TRBD2 matches 8 bases. V lost 0 bases and J lost 6; bases outside the gene matches: 7. The CDR3 consists of 14 residues. Looked up from germline, CDR1 is GTSNPN and CDR2 is SVGIG (reference sequence). CDR3 in amino acids: CAWSVSSGSSEQYV. The CDR3 bases are TGTGCCTGGAGTGTGTCTAGCGGGTCTAGCGAGCAGTACGTC.

In its sample, this clonotype was seen once. CDR3 loop: CASSLVLADEQFF. For the CDR3, the DNA is TGTGCCAGCAGCTTAGTATTAGCGGACGAGCAGTTCTTC. This rearrangement joins TRBV11-3 to TRBJ2-1; possible D gene TRBD2, 6 bases. The V end lost 1 base, the J end lost 10 bases, and 11 bases lay between the germline ends. The CDR3 length is 13 residues. Looked up from germline, CDR1 is SGHNT and CDR2 is YENEEA.

This clonotype showed up many times. The rearrangement joins TRBV2 to TRBJ1-6, with TRBD1 as a possible D gene (5 bases). This CDR3 has 15 amino acids. Trimming removed 4 bases from V and 1 base from J, with 8 bases in between. The germline V gene encodes CDR1 SNHLY and CDR2 FYNNEI. The CDR3 here is CASSAGNSYNSPLHF. The CDR3 DNA reads TGTGCCAGCAGTGCAGGGAATTCCTATAATTCACCCCTCCACTTT.

In its sample, this clonotype was seen a few times. J is TRBJ2-5 and V is TRBV5-4; TRBD1 agrees at 8 bases. CDR3 length: 13 amino acids. With 2 bases clipped from V and 5 bases from J, the junction kept 2 bases outside the gene matches. CDR1 SGHNT and CDR2 YYREEE come from the germline V gene (reference sequence). The CDR3 nucleotides read TGTGCCAGCAGCTTCAGGGGGCCCGAGACCCAGTACTTC. The encoded protein is CASSFRGPETQYF.

This clonotype was observed at least ten times. The rearrangement uses TRBV6-5 and TRBJ1-5; D remains ambiguous. Per germline, CDR1 MNHEY and CDR2 SVGAGI. The CDR3 spans 17 residues. The V end was cut by 0 bases, the J end by 3 bases, with 15 bases between. CDR3 amino acids: CASSYSSLDGFNQPQHF. For the CDR3, the DNA is TGTGCCAGCAGTTACTCTAGTTTGGACGGATTCAATCAGCCCCAGCATTTT.

This clonotype was counted between two and nine times. The genes are TRBV7-6 and TRBJ2-5; TRBD2 agrees at 9 bases. The CDR3 has 18 residues. V lost 7 bases, J lost 3 bases, and 18 bases stayed unmatched. CDR1 is SGHVS and CDR2 is FNYEAQ in the germline V gene. CDR3 sequence: CASTVRLNGGRGEETQYF. As DNA, the CDR3 is TGTGCCAGCACCGTCCGTCTCAATGGCGGGAGGGGGGAAGAGACCCAGTACTTC.

V gene TRBV6-5 combines with J gene TRBJ1-1, with D tentatively TRBD1 (5 bases). Trimming pared 7 bases from V and 2 bases from J, leaving 14 bases between. The V gene's germline CDR1 is MNHEY and CDR2 SVGAGI. This CDR3 comprises 14 residues. This CDR3 reads CASTKIGGNTEAFF. The CDR3 DNA follows: TGTGCCAGCACCAAAATCGGGGGTAACACTGAAGCTTTCTTT.